Here is one TCR beta chain with its context. Antigen: not known. PCR was performed a second time for roughly 7 to 12 cycles using a sample-barcoded 5' primer and a J-beta primer mix. MiXCR, run by TCRdb on the 5' RACE reads, gives a single entry per CDR3 protein. The sample consists of 800,000 to 1,300,000 distinct CDR3 sequences, approximately 26% of them appearing once. V lost 6 bases and J 7 bases, leaving 8 bases between the germline ends. Germline V lookup: CDR1 KGHDR, CDR2 SFDVKD. There are 12 residues in the CDR3. This sample is drawn from a study of blood T cells in healthy people across ages. Study-level points and caveats: Estimates based on one million T cells were treated as lower bounds.

In addition, the sample was reused for a study of T cells of mothers and their children.

The source of this sequence is a girl aged 2-9 years in good health. The chain is built from TRBV24-1 and TRBJ2-2; no definite D call. Source material: blood. CDR3 nucleotide sequence: TGTGCCACCAGTCGCAGCGTCGGGGAGCTGTTTTTT. Its translation: CATSRSVGELFF.